A single sample is the source of the 13 T cell receptor beta chains below, sequenced in a study of blood T cell repertoires in COVID-19. Generated by immunoSEQ multiplex PCR, the TCRdb table keeps only in-frame clones and is missing some. The sample carries around 130,000 clones, over 65% recorded once. The sequencing input was peripheral blood. Every receptor here comes from a man in his 60s with acute or convalescent COVID-19.

The chain recombines TRBV18 with TRBJ2-7; 10 bases align to TRBD2. V trimming: 3 bases; J trimming: 4 bases; junction bases outside the gene matches: 9. Germline V CDR1 and CDR2: KGHSH, LQKENI. CDR3 length: 16 amino acids. The CDR3 reads CASSPSPLAGAYEQYF. The CDR3, as DNA: TGTGCCAGCTCACCCTCACCCCTAGCGGGAGCGTACGAGCAGTACTTC.

This clone has a single count. This chain uses TRBV12-3 or TRBV12-4 with TRBJ2-7, with D possibly being TRBD1 (6 bases). This CDR3 is 13 amino acids long. Trimming cost V 4 bases and J 3 bases, with 10 bases left between them. The CDR3 reads CASSWDTSYEQYF. As DNA, the CDR3 is TGTGCCAGCAGTTGGGACACAAGCTACGAGCAGTACTTC.

This rearrangement joins TRBV6-2 or TRBV6-3 to TRBJ1-2, with 7 bases aligning to TRBD1. J gave up 7 bases and V 5 bases, and 4 bases lay outside the gene matches. This CDR3 contains 12 residues. Germline-derived CDR1 and CDR2 are MNHEY and SVGEGT. As DNA, the CDR3 is TGTGCCAGCAGTGTCGGGACAGTTGGCTACACCTTC. This encodes CASSVGTVGYTF.

The chain recombines TRBV5-5 with TRBJ2-3; TRBD2 matches at 9 bases. The CDR3 runs to 14 residues. Trimming cost V 4 bases and J 3 bases; bases outside gene matches: 3. Germline loops: CDR1 SGHKS, CDR2 YYEKEE (reference sequence). CDR3 in DNA: TGTGCCAGCAGCCTAGCGGGACGGACAGATACGCAGTATTTT. Translating gives CASSLAGRTDTQYF.

CDR3 loop: CASSLTHGSPGEQFF. In nucleotides, the CDR3 is TGTGCCAGCAGCTTAACCCACGGCTCCCCGGGTGAGCAGTTCTTC. This sequence joins TRBV9 and TRBJ2-1; D gene ambiguous. V dropped 4 bases and J dropped 9 bases, with 20 bases sitting between them. The CDR3 runs 15 residues. The germline CDR1 and CDR2 sequences are SGDLS and YYNGEE.

This clone was picked up many times. J is TRBJ2-1 and V is TRBV29-1, with a tentative D call TRBD1 (6 bases). Trimming took 6 bases from V and 6 from J, leaving 15 bases between them. The CDR3 has 13 amino acids. Germline loops: CDR1 SQVTM, CDR2 ANQGSEA. CDR3 loop: CSVPDSQLNEQFF. DNA for the CDR3: TGCAGCGTCCCGGACAGCCAACTCAATGAGCAGTTCTTC.

This clone was detected a few times. The J gene is TRBJ2-4, the V gene TRBV6-2 or TRBV6-3; D is possibly TRBD2 (5 bases). The CDR3 runs 14 residues. Trimming stripped 5 bases from V and 6 bases from J, with 14 bases between. Germline V CDR1 and CDR2: MNHEY, SVGEGT. The chain's CDR3 is CASSTTRRPNIQYF. CDR3 bases: TGTGCCAGCAGTACCACTAGGAGGCCAAACATTCAGTACTTC.

In its sample, this clone was seen once. The V and J genes are TRBV5-1 and TRBJ2-1, with a tentative D call TRBD2 (5 bases). Looked up from germline, CDR1 is SGHRS and CDR2 is YFSETQ. The CDR3 is 15 amino acids. Trimming pared 3 bases from V and 0 bases from J, leaving 10 bases between. Written as DNA, the CDR3 is TGCGCCAGCAGCTCCCTAGCCAGCTCCTACAATGAGCAGTTCTTC. Its protein product is CASSSLASSYNEQFF.

The CDR3 is CASKGRGSNEKLFF. The CDR3 DNA is TGTGCCAGCAAAGGCCGAGGATCTAATGAAAAACTGTTTTTT. The V and J genes are TRBV25-1 and TRBJ1-4; D ambiguous. Trimming stripped 7 bases from V and 3 bases from J, with 12 bases between. Germline values: CDR1 MGHDK, CDR2 SYGVNS. This CDR3 has 14 residues.

This chain uses TRBV6-2 or TRBV6-3 with TRBJ1-3, with TRBD1 as a possible D gene (6 bases). The CDR3 is 15 residues long. In germline, CDR1 is MNHEY, CDR2 SVGEGT. Trimming removed 8 bases at V and 1 base at J, with 15 bases between. The CDR3 region is CASRRTDQSGNTIYF. The CDR3 DNA reads TGTGCCAGCCGCCGGACAGACCAATCTGGAAACACCATATATTTT.

This clone has only one observation. This chain links TRBV4-1 with TRBJ2-2, with D hard to call. V was shortened by 1 base and J by 6 bases, with 9 bases between the two germline ends. The CDR3 length is 14 residues. Germline V lookup: CDR1 MGHRA, CDR2 YSYEKL. The CDR3 nucleotides read TGCGCCAGCAGCCAAGTTCATTCCCCCGGGGAGCTGTTTTTT. The encoded protein is CASSQVHSPGELFF.

This rearrangement joins TRBV13 to TRBJ1-1; 9 nucleotides line up with TRBD1. V lost 4 bases and J lost 5; bases outside the gene matches: 2. This CDR3 is built from 13 residues. Per germline, CDR1 PRHDT and CDR2 FYEKMQ (reference sequence). Here the CDR3 DNA reads TGTGCCAGCAGCTCCGGGACAGGGACTGAAGCTTTCTTT. It yields the protein CASSSGTGTEAFF.

The genes are TRBV19 and TRBJ1-1, with unresolved D. The CDR3 contains 16 residues. Germline CDR1 reads LNHDA; CDR2 reads SQIVND (reference sequence). V lost 1 base and J 1 base, leaving 13 bases between the germline ends. In DNA, the CDR3 is TGTGCCAGTAGTATAGGGGGAGTATTTGGGAACACTGAAGCTTTCTTT. Translating gives CASSIGGVFGNTEAFF.